This T cell receptor beta chain appears in the sequencing data of a study of shared clonotypes between healthy human individuals. Notes on the study in general: The researchers took only blood, and tissue repertoires probably look different.

Trimming pared 0 bases from V and 12 bases from J, leaving 12 bases between. The CDR3 is made up of 13 amino acids. Germline lookup yields CDR1 PRHDT and CDR2 FYEKMQ (reference sequence). Sequencing was performed with immunoSEQ multiplex PCR; in TCRdb, only in-frame clones are kept and a portion is missing. The top ten clones hold approximately 12% of a sample with about 480,000 clones, nearly 80% of them seen once. This clone was recorded only once. The target antigen is unknown. This clonotype was sampled from a woman in her 40s in good health. Some clones in this sample may be carry-over from other donors' samples. The sample taken for sequencing was PBMCs. V and J are TRBV13 and TRBJ2-1; the D gene is possibly TRBD2 (6 bases). The CDR3 spells CASSLGGRGGQFF. In nucleotides, the CDR3 is TGTGCCAGCAGCTTAGGTGGGCGGGGAGGGCAGTTCTTC.